These 12 T cell receptor beta chains came from one sample sequenced in a study of blood T cell repertoires in COVID-19. Assay used: immunoSEQ multiplex PCR; TCRdb lists only in-frame clones, some missing. The sample lists about 100,000 clones, about nine tenths occurring once. Sequences were obtained from peripheral blood. These receptors all come from a man between 45 and 60 years old with active COVID-19.

The chain has TRBV12-3 or TRBV12-4 and TRBJ1-1; 8 bases line up with TRBD1. J gave up 4 bases and V 5 bases, and 3 bases lay outside the gene matches. There are 13 residues in the CDR3. The CDR3 DNA reads as TGTGCCAGCAGTAAAACAGGGGGCACTGAAGCTTTCTTT. The encoded protein is CASSKTGGTEAFF.

The chain carries TRBV6-5 and TRBJ1-4; tentatively, D is TRBD1 (6 bases). The germline CDR1 and CDR2 sequences are MNHEY and SVGAGI. The V end was cut by 8 bases, the J end by 3 bases, with 16 bases between. The CDR3 has 15 residues. This chain's CDR3 is CASGQQLGPNEKLFF. The DNA for the CDR3 is TGTGCCAGCGGACAGCAACTAGGGCCTAATGAAAAACTGTTTTTT.

The J gene is TRBJ1-1, the V gene TRBV7-2; a possible D gene is TRBD1 (5 bases). Germline V gene sequence: CDR1 SGHTA, CDR2 FQGNSA. CDR3 length equals 15 residues. Between the trimmed V and J ends, which lost 1 base and 4 bases, there was a span of 13 bases. The CDR3 loop reads CASSLVRQGGTEAFF. The CDR3 DNA is TGTGCCAGCAGCTTAGTTCGGCAGGGAGGCACTGAAGCTTTCTTT.

The chain combines TRBV7-8 with TRBJ1-1; 7 bases map to TRBD1. With 5 bases clipped from V and 0 bases from J, the junction kept 6 bases outside the gene matches. CDR1 is SGHVS, CDR2 FQNEAQ, per germline. The CDR3 extends over 15 amino acids. The DNA of the CDR3 is TGTGCCAGCAGCCCGAGGGACAGAGTGAACACTGAAGCTTTCTTT. As protein: CASSPRDRVNTEAFF. The full variable domain, its missing parts supplied by reference TRBV7-8 and TRBJ1-1, is GAGVSQSPRYKVAKRGQDVALRCDPISGHVSLFWYQQALGQGPEFLTYFQNEAQLDKSGLPSDRFFAERPEGSVSTLKIQRTQQEDSAVYLCASSPRDRVNTEAFFGQGTRLTVV.

The rearrangement links TRBV24-1 to TRBJ2-1; TRBD2 might be the D (5 bases). This CDR3 is 15 amino acids long. Looked up from germline, CDR1 is KGHDR and CDR2 is SFDVKD. V was trimmed by 6 bases and J by 5 bases, leaving 16 bases between them. CDR3 in amino acids: CATSSQEDPHNEQFF. In DNA, the CDR3 is TGTGCCACCAGTTCCCAGGAGGACCCGCACAATGAGCAGTTCTTC.

The chain uses TRBV19 and TRBJ1-5; tentative D call: TRBD1 (5 bases). V was pared by 1 base and J by 7 bases, with 14 bases between. The germline V gene has CDR1 LNHDA and CDR2 SQIVND (reference sequence). The CDR3 is 15 residues long. The CDR3 nucleotides read TGTGCCAGTAGTATAGGGGCAAGGGGAGGGCAGCCCCAGCATTTT. It codes for CASSIGARGGQPQHF. Together with reference TRBV19 and TRBJ1-5, the CDR3 gives the full variable domain: DGGITQSPKYLFRKEGQNVTLSCEQNLNHDAMYWYRQDPGQGLRLIYYSQIVNDFQKGDIAEGYSVSREKKESFPLTVTSAQKNPTAFYLCASSIGARGGQPQHFGDGTRLSIL.

This chain links TRBV19 with TRBJ2-2, with 8 bases lining up with TRBD1. The CDR3 spans 14 residues. Unmatched junction bases numbered 0, after V lost 2 bases and J lost 4 bases. Germline V gives CDR1 LNHDA, CDR2 SQIVND (reference sequence). The CDR3 protein is CASSITGGTGELFF. In DNA form, the CDR3 reads TGTGCCAGTAGTATAACAGGGGGCACCGGGGAGCTGTTTTTT.

The chain combines TRBV28 with TRBJ1-2, with D hard to call. The germline V and J ends were trimmed by 7 bases and 4 bases, with 7 bases remaining between them. The CDR3 contains 11 residues. CDR1 is MDHEN and CDR2 is SYDVKM in the germline V gene. The CDR3 protein is CASNGLYGYTF. The CDR3 DNA is TGTGCCAGCAACGGACTCTATGGCTACACCTTC.

V is TRBV9 and J is TRBJ2-5; 10 positions match TRBD1. Losses at the gene ends were 6 bases for V and 1 base for J; bases not matched to a gene: 6. Per the germline V gene, CDR1 is SGDLS and CDR2 is YYNGEE. The CDR3 runs 15 residues. The CDR3 sequence is CASTARDRGQETQYF. The CDR3 DNA reads TGTGCCAGCACGGCCCGGGACAGGGGCCAAGAGACCCAGTACTTC. The full variable domain, rest sourced from reference TRBV9 and TRBJ2-5, is DSGVTQTPKHLITATGQRVTLRCSPRSGDLSVYWYQQSLDQGLQFLIQYYNGEERAKGNILERFSAQQFPDLHSELNLSSLELGDSALYFCASTARDRGQETQYFGPGTRLLVL.

The chain employs TRBV5-1 and TRBJ1-6, with 11 bases lining up with TRBD1. After removal of 1 base from V and 6 bases from J, the junction contained 6 bases not matched to a gene. The CDR3 consists of 17 residues. Germline V lookup: CDR1 SGHRS, CDR2 YFSETQ. The CDR3, as DNA: TGCGCCAGCAGCTTGCGGGGGACAGGGGGGATTAATTCACCCCTCCACTTT. Translated, it gives CASSLRGTGGINSPLHF.

The genes are TRBV6-5 and TRBJ2-3; D not resolved. This CDR3 is 16 amino acids long. Trimming cost V 0 bases and J 0 bases, with 10 bases left between them. Germline values: CDR1 MNHEY, CDR2 SVGAGI. CDR3 in amino acids: CASSYSGGVSTDTQYF. Here the CDR3 DNA reads TGTGCCAGCAGTTACTCTGGCGGAGTTAGCACAGATACGCAGTATTTT.

The chain is built from TRBV3-1 (or the pseudogene TRBV3-2) and TRBJ1-3, with 7 bases that match TRBD1. The germline V gene has CDR1 LGHDT and CDR2 YNNKEL (reference sequence). CDR3 length: 15 residues. V gave up 5 bases and J gave up 9 bases; unmatched junction bases: 13. CDR3 protein: CASSLSDRSLATIYF. CDR3 bases: TGTGCCAGCAGCTTATCGGACAGGAGCCTAGCCACCATATATTTT.